This T cell receptor beta chain stems from a study of blood T cell repertoires in COVID-19 (TCRdb year 2020). Turning to the overall study: Collaborator samples came from the United States, Italy and Spain and covered acute and convalescent phases of COVID-19. The material from the prospective study consisted of cDNA or gDNA derived from T cells, B-cell-depleted T cells, or PBMCs. Subjects who had been exposed to COVID-19, were actively infected with it, or had recovered from it provided the deeply sampled blood TCRbeta repertoires that made up the dataset. The repertoires were released in a freely available public database intended as a resource for research on the immune response to SARS-CoV-2. The samples were drawn from two sources: the first 160 participants of the ongoing ImmuneRACE study, and 1,254 subjects contributed by 6 global collaborators. Sample metadata almost always included a de-identified subject ID, COVID-19 status, age in years and sex. Where available, HLA class I and class II types were obtained from metadata supplied by the sample provider rather than from assay-based typing. Study-wide conclusions, independent of this receptor: The amount of clinical and demographic metadata varied by source and participant and was provided uncurated.

V ends up 0 bases short and J 2 bases short, with an unmatched junction base count of 6. The germline V gene supplies CDR1 SGDLS and CDR2 YYNGEE. The cysteine opens and the phenylalanine closes a CDR3 of 16 amino acids. The DNA shown is the 48-base CDR3, in frame from base 1. TCRbeta CDR3 regions were amplified from genomic DNA using the immunoSEQ Assay, a bias-controlled multiplex PCR. In the source study's methods: The number of nucleated cells in each sample was estimated by amplification of reference gene primers within the assay. Sequence reads were collapsed and filtered to measure the absolute abundance of every unique TCRbeta CDR3 rearrangement. Productive Simpson clonality was computed per sample as the square root of Simpson's diversity index over productive rearrangements. TCRdb carries this immuneACCESS record with in-frame sequences only. Its versions omit some clonotypes, under half of them owing to an unresolved V gene in the studies checked, with the rest unexplained. The DNA gave D and trimming, while V, J and clone size come from that table. This sample has 320,000 or so clones in its table, and approximately 88% of those were observed once. The ten largest clones take up under 6% of the sample.

Participants in the prospective study were aged roughly 18 to 90 years, lived in about two dozen United States geographic areas, and enrolled through a virtual design. In the prospective study, participants were assigned to cohorts based on the clinical history participants reported in a screening survey and a study questionnaire. Recovered participants in ImmuneRACE Cohort 3 were defined by two consecutive negative NP/OP PCR tests, clearance by a healthcare professional, or resolution of symptoms. Mobile phlebotomists in the prospective study collected whole blood, serum and a nasopharyngeal or oropharyngeal swab from every participant. Over a roughly two-month period, participants in the prospective study had the option of providing additional blood draws and questionnaires. Prospective study blood samples were shipped either frozen or at room temperature before DNA extraction. In the case of this clone: It has no known antigen specificity. No base quality values were provided; no much bigger clone lies one nucleotide off.

Recombination joined TRBV9 with TRBJ2-3; 7 junctional bases match TRBD2. What was sequenced was PBMCs or T cells enriched from blood (not recorded which). The source of this sequence is a man aged 25-45 years who had recovered from COVID-19. Here is the DNA: TGTGCCAGCAGCGTAGGACTCGGGGGGTCCACAGATACGCAGTATTTT. Its protein product is CASSVGLGGSTDTQYF.